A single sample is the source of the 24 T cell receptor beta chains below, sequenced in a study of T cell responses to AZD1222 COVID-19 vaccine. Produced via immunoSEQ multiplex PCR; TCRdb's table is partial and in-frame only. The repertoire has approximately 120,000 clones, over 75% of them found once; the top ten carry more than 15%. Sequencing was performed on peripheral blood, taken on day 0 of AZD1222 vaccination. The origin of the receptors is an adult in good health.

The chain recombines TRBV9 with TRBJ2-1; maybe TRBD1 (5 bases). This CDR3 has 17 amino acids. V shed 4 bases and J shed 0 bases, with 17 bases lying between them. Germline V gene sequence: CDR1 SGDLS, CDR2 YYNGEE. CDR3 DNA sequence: TGTGCCAGCAGCAAAACAGGCGACTCCTTCTCCTACAATGAGCAGTTCTTC. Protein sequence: CASSKTGDSFSYNEQFF.

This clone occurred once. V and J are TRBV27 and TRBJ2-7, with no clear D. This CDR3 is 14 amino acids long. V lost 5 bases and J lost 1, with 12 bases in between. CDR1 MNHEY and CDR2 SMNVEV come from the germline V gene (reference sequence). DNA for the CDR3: TGTGCCAGCAGTACGGTACTTGGATCCTACGAGCAGTACGTC. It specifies CASSTVLGSYEQYV.

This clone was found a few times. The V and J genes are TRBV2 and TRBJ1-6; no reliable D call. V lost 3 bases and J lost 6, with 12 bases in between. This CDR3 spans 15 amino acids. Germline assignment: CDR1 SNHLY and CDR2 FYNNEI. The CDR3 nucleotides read TGTGCCAGCAGTGATCTGGGCATAGCTAATTCACCCCTCCACTTT. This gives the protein CASSDLGIANSPLHF.

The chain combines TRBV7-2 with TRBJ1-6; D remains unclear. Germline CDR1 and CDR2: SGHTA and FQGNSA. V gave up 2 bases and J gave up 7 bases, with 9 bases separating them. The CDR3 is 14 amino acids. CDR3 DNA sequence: TGTGCCAGCAGCTTACGAGGGTCCAATTCACCCCTCCACTTT. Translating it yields CASSLRGSNSPLHF.

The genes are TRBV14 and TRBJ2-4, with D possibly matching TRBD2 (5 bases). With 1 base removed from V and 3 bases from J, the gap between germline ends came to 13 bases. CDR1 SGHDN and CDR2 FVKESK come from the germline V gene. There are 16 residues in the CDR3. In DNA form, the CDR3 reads TGTGCCAGCAGCCAAGGAAGGGAGCCCGGCAAAAACATTCAGTACTTC. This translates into CASSQGREPGKNIQYF. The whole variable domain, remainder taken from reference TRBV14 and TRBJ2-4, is EAGVTQFPSHSVIEKGQTVTLRCDPISGHDNLYWYRRVMGKEIKFLLHFVKESKQDESGMPNNRFLAERTGGTYSTLKVQPAELEDSGVYFCASSQGREPGKNIQYFGAGTRLSVL.

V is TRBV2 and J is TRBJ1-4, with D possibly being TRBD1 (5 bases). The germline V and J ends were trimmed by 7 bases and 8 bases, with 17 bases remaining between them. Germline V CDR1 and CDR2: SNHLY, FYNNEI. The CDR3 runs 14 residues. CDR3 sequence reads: CASTREGAWEKLFF. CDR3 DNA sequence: TGTGCCAGCACCCGAGAAGGGGCGTGGGAAAAACTGTTTTTT.

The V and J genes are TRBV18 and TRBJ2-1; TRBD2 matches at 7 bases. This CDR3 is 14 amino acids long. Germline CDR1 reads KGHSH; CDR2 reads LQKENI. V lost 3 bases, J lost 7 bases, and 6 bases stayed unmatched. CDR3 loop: CASSPLPGGNEQFF. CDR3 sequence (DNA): TGTGCCAGCTCACCTCTCCCGGGAGGAAATGAGCAGTTCTTC. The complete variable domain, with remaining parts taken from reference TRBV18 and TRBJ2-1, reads NAGVMQNPRHLVRRRGQEARLRCSPMKGHSHVYWYRQLPEEGLKFMVYLQKENIIDESGMPKERFSAEFPKEGPSILRIQQVVRGDSAAYFCASSPLPGGNEQFFGPGTRLTVL.

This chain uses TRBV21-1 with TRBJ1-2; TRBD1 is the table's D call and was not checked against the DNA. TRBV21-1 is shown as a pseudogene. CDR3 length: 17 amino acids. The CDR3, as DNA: TGTGCCAGCAGCAAATTGGAGTACAGGGGGTTCGGCTATGGCTACACCTTC. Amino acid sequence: CASSKLEYRGFGYGYTF.

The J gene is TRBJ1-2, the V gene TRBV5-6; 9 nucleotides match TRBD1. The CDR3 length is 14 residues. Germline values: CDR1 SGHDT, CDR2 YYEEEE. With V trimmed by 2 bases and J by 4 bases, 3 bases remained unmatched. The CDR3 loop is CASSLKDRGYGYTF. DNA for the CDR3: TGTGCCAGCAGCTTAAAGGACAGGGGCTATGGCTACACCTTC.

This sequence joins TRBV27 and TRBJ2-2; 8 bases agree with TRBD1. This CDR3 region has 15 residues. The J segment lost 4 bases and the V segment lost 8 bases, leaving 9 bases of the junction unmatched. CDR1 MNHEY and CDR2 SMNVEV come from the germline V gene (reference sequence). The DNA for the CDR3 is TGTGCCAGCCGCCCGGGACAGGTGGCCACCGGGGAGCTGTTTTTT. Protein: CASRPGQVATGELFF.

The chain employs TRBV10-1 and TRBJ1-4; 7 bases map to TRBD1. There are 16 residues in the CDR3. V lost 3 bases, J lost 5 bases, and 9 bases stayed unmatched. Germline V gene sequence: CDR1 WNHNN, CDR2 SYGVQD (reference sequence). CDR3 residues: CASSEPPRGGNEKLFF. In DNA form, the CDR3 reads TGCGCCAGCAGTGAACCCCCCAGGGGGGGAAATGAAAAACTGTTTTTT.

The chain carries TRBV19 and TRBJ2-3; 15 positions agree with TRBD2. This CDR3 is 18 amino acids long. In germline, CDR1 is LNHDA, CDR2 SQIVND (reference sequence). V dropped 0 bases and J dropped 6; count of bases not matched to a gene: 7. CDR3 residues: CASSIDRTSGRASDTQYF. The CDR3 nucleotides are TGTGCCAGTAGTATAGATAGGACTAGCGGGAGGGCATCTGATACGCAGTATTTT.

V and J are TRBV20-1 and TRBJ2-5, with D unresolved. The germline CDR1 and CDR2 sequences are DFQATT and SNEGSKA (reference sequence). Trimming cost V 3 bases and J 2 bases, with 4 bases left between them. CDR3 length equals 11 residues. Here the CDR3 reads CSASRQETQYF. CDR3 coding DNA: TGCAGTGCTAGCAGACAAGAGACCCAGTACTTC.

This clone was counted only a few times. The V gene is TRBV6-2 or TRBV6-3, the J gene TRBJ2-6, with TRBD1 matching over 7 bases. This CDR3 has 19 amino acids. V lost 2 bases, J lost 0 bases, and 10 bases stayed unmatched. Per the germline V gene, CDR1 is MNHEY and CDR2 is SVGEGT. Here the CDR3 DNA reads TGTGCCAGCAGTTACGGGGACAGTCTGGCGCTCTCTGGGGCCAACGTCCTGACTTTC. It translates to CASSYGDSLALSGANVLTF.

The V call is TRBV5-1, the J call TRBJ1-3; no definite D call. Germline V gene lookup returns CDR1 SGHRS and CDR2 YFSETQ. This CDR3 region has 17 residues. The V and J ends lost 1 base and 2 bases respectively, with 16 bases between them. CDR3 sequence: CASSLSPKGSPGNTIYF. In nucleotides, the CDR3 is TGCGCCAGCAGCTTGTCCCCCAAGGGATCCCCTGGAAACACCATATATTTT.

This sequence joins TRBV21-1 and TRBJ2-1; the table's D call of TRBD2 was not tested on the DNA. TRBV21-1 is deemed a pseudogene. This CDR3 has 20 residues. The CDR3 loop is CASSKLGLAGGPFLYNEQFF. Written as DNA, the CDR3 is TGTGCCAGCAGCAAGCTAGGGCTAGCGGGAGGGCCGTTCCTATACAATGAGCAGTTCTTC.

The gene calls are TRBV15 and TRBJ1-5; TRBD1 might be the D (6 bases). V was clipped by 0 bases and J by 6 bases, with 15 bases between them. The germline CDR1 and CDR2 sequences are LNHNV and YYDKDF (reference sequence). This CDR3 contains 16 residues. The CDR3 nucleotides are TGTGCCACCAGCAGAGATATCGGGGGCGCAGGTCAGCCCCAGCATTTT. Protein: CATSRDIGGAGQPQHF. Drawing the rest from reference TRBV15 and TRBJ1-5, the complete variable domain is DAMVIQNPRYQVTQFGKPVTLSCSQTLNHNVMYWYQQKSSQAPKLLFHYYDKDFNNEADTPDNFQSRRPNTSFCFLDIRSPGLGDTAMYLCATSRDIGGAGQPQHFGDGTRLSIL.

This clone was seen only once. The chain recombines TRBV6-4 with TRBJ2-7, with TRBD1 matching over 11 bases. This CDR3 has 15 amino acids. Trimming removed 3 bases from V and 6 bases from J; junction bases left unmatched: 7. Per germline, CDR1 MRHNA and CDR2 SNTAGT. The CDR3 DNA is TGTGCCAGCAGTGAATCACCCGGGACAGGGGGCGAGCAGTACTTC. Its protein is CASSESPGTGGEQYF.

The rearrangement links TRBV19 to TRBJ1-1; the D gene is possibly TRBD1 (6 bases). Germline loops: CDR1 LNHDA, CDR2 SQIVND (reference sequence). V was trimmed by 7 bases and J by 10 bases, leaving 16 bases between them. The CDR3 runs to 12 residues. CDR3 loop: CASNLAGGRAFF. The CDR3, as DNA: TGTGCCAGTAACCTAGCCGGGGGGCGAGCTTTCTTT. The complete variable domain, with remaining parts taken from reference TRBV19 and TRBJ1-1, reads DGGITQSPKYLFRKEGQNVTLSCEQNLNHDAMYWYRQDPGQGLRLIYYSQIVNDFQKGDIAEGYSVSREKKESFPLTVTSAQKNPTAFYLCASNLAGGRAFFGQGTRLTVV.

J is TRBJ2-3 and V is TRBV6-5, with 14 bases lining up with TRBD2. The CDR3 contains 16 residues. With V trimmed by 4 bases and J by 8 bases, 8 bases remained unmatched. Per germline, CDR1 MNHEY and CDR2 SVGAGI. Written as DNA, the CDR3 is TGTGCCAGCAGTTCCGCGACTAGCGGGAGGGGGGGTACGCAGTATTTT. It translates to CASSSATSGRGGTQYF.

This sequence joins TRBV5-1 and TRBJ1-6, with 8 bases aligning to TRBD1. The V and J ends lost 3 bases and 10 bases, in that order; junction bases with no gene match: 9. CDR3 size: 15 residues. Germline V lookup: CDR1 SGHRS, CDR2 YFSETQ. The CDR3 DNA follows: TGCGCCAGCAGCTACGAGAACAGGGGGTACTCACCCCTCCACTTT. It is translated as CASSYENRGYSPLHF.

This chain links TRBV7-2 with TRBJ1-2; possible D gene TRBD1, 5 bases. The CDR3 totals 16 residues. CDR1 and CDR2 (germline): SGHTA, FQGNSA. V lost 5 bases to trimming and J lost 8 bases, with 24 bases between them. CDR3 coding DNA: TGTGCCAGCAGCCCCCCCGCATTTGACAGCCCTAGGGGCTACACCTTC. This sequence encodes CASSPPAFDSPRGYTF.

The CDR3 DNA sequence: TGTGCCAGCAGCGGTGGGACAGGCTATGGCTACACCTTC. Translation gives CASSGGTGYGYTF. This sequence joins TRBV7-8 and TRBJ1-2; TRBD1 matches at 8 bases. The germline V gene has CDR1 SGHVS and CDR2 FQNEAQ. V lost 5 bases and J lost 4; bases outside the gene matches: 3. The CDR3 is 13 residues long.

CDR3: CASSEAAFFSYNEQFF. CDR3 nucleotides: TGTGCCAGCAGTGAAGCGGCTTTCTTCTCCTACAATGAGCAGTTCTTC. The chain carries TRBV6-1 and TRBJ2-1; D is unresolved. CDR3 size: 16 residues. Trimming took off 0 bases at V and 0 bases at J, with 9 bases between the two ends. Germline assignment: CDR1 MNHNS and CDR2 SASEGT.